These T cell receptor beta chains were read from a single sample in a study of human T cells and chemical hapten exposure. TCRdb re-analysed the RACE reads in MiXCR, keeping a single row per CDR3 protein. The data show some 400,000 distinct CDR3 sequences, about 5.1% seen once. The material sequenced was whole blood, taken in connection with sensitization to the hapten diphenylcyclopropenone (DPC). Source of these receptors: a woman aged 50 to 60 with alopecia areata. Some clones in this sample may be carry-over from other donors' samples. Each CDR3 is given with its conserved first and last residue. Fields, in order: V gene, clone size, J gene, CDR3 length, D gene, CDR3 protein, CDR3 DNA. A D gene is named only where the DNA matches it firmly. The listing skips clone size in some rows; elsewhere it reads once, few, many or a size class.

v_call: TRBV28
clone_size: NA
j_call: TRBJ2-5
cdr3_length: 16
d_call: TRBD2
cdr3_aa: CASSFGGRGRQETQYF
cdr3_nt: TGTGCCAGCAGTTTCGGCGGGAGAGGGAGACAAGAGACCCAGTACTTC

v_call: TRBV5-1
clone_size: NA
j_call: TRBJ2-3
cdr3_length: 14
d_call: TRBD2
cdr3_aa: CASSSGLVRDTQYF
cdr3_nt: TGCGCCAGCAGCTCAGGACTAGTCCGCGATACGCAGTATTTT

v_call: TRBV4-2
clone_size: few
j_call: TRBJ2-7
cdr3_length: 15
d_call: TRBD1
cdr3_aa: CASSQAGQGPYEQYF
cdr3_nt: TGTGCCAGCAGCCAAGCGGGACAGGGCCCCTACGAGCAGTACTTC

v_call: TRBV7-9
clone_size: many
j_call: TRBJ1-5
cdr3_length: 14
d_call: NA
cdr3_aa: CASSGVRAGQPQHF
cdr3_nt: TGTGCCAGCAGCGGAGTCAGGGCCGGGCAGCCCCAGCATTTT

v_call: TRBV18
clone_size: many
j_call: TRBJ2-7
cdr3_length: 16
d_call: TRBD1
cdr3_aa: CASSPLGQGAGNEQYF
cdr3_nt: TGTGCCAGCTCACCATTAGGGCAGGGGGCTGGCAACGAGCAGTACTTC

v_call: TRBV7-8
clone_size: NA
j_call: TRBJ2-7
cdr3_length: 15
d_call: TRBD1
cdr3_aa: CASSLAGQGTYEQYF
cdr3_nt: TGTGCCAGCAGCTTAGCTGGACAGGGTACCTACGAGCAGTACTTC

v_call: TRBV29-1
clone_size: NA
j_call: TRBJ2-6
cdr3_length: 13
d_call: NA
cdr3_aa: CSVEDFGANVLTF
cdr3_nt: TGCAGCGTTGAAGATTTTGGGGCCAACGTCCTGACTTTC

v_call: TRBV6-2/TRBV6-3
clone_size: many
j_call: TRBJ1-5
cdr3_length: 14
d_call: TRBD1
cdr3_aa: CASSYQGAEQPQHF
cdr3_nt: TGTGCCAGCAGTTATCAGGGGGCGGAACAGCCCCAGCATTTT

v_call: TRBV6-1
clone_size: NA
j_call: TRBJ2-5
cdr3_length: 14
d_call: NA
cdr3_aa: CASSATGSVKTQYF
cdr3_nt: TGTGCCAGCAGTGCCACAGGGTCGGTAAAGACCCAGTACTTC

v_call: TRBV29-1
clone_size: many
j_call: TRBJ2-5
cdr3_length: 12
d_call: TRBD1
cdr3_aa: CSAGQGSETQYF
cdr3_nt: TGCAGCGCCGGACAGGGGTCAGAGACCCAGTACTTC

v_call: TRBV7-2
clone_size: few
j_call: TRBJ2-1
cdr3_length: 16
d_call: TRBD2
cdr3_aa: CASSLNLAGTYNEQFF
cdr3_nt: TGTGCCAGCAGTTTGAACTTAGCGGGGACCTACAATGAGCAGTTCTTC

v_call: TRBV6-6
clone_size: few
j_call: TRBJ2-5
cdr3_length: 12
d_call: TRBD2
cdr3_aa: CAIAGIQETQYF
cdr3_nt: TGTGCCATAGCGGGGATCCAAGAGACCCAGTACTTC

v_call: TRBV6-2/TRBV6-3
clone_size: NA
j_call: TRBJ1-5
cdr3_length: 14
d_call: NA
cdr3_aa: CASSGVGSNQPQHF
cdr3_nt: TGTGCCAGCAGTGGCGTCGGGAGCAATCAGCCCCAGCATTTT

v_call: TRBV12-3/TRBV12-4
clone_size: many
j_call: TRBJ2-3
cdr3_length: 16
d_call: TRBD2
cdr3_aa: CASSSTSVPSTDTQYF
cdr3_nt: TGTGCCAGCAGTTCCACTAGCGTGCCATCCACAGATACGCAGTATTTT

v_call: TRBV27
clone_size: few
j_call: TRBJ2-7
cdr3_length: 12
d_call: NA
cdr3_aa: CASARAGEEQYF
cdr3_nt: TGTGCCAGCGCCCGGGCAGGGGAAGAGCAGTACTTC

v_call: TRBV6-1
clone_size: many
j_call: TRBJ2-3
cdr3_length: 13
d_call: NA
cdr3_aa: CASKEGRTDTQYF
cdr3_nt: TGTGCCTCCAAGGAGGGACGCACAGATACGCAGTATTTT

v_call: TRBV7-6
clone_size: many
j_call: TRBJ2-7
cdr3_length: 15
d_call: NA
cdr3_aa: CASSLGVGRTYEQYF
cdr3_nt: TGTGCCAGCAGCTTAGGAGTGGGCAGAACCTACGAGCAGTACTTC

v_call: TRBV6-5
clone_size: many
j_call: TRBJ2-6
cdr3_length: 14
d_call: NA
cdr3_aa: CASSRYSGANVLTF
cdr3_nt: TGTGCCAGCAGTCGGTACTCTGGGGCCAACGTCCTGACTTTC

v_call: TRBV19
clone_size: many
j_call: TRBJ2-7
cdr3_length: 15
d_call: NA
cdr3_aa: CASSIEGRGPYEQYF
cdr3_nt: TGTGCCAGTAGTATCGAGGGCAGGGGACCCTACGAGCAGTACTTC

v_call: TRBV10-3
clone_size: many
j_call: TRBJ1-1
cdr3_length: 13
d_call: NA
cdr3_aa: CAISANGNTEAFF
cdr3_nt: TGTGCCATCAGTGCGAATGGAAACACTGAAGCTTTCTTT

v_call: TRBV18
clone_size: NA
j_call: TRBJ1-5
cdr3_length: 12
d_call: NA
cdr3_aa: CASSPDGGIQHF
cdr3_nt: TGTGCCAGCTCACCGGACGGGGGGATTCAGCATTTT

v_call: TRBV18
clone_size: few
j_call: TRBJ1-1
cdr3_length: 12
d_call: NA
cdr3_aa: CASSPPVGSAFF
cdr3_nt: TGTGCCAGCTCACCCCCCGTAGGGTCAGCTTTCTTT

v_call: TRBV15
clone_size: few
j_call: TRBJ2-7
cdr3_length: 16
d_call: TRBD1
cdr3_aa: CATSNASRGRLREQYF
cdr3_nt: TGTGCCACCAGCAACGCGAGCAGGGGGCGTCTGAGGGAGCAGTACTTC

v_call: TRBV6-6
clone_size: few
j_call: TRBJ1-1
cdr3_length: 13
d_call: NA
cdr3_aa: CASIAQLNTEAFF
cdr3_nt: TGTGCCAGCATCGCTCAGTTGAACACTGAAGCTTTCTTT

v_call: TRBV25-1
clone_size: NA
j_call: TRBJ2-7
cdr3_length: 15
d_call: NA
cdr3_aa: CASSEFDSDSYEQYF
cdr3_nt: TGTGCCAGCAGTGAATTCGACAGCGATTCCTACGAGCAGTACTTC

v_call: TRBV19
clone_size: NA
j_call: TRBJ1-1
cdr3_length: 13
d_call: NA
cdr3_aa: CASSIAENTEAFF
cdr3_nt: TGTGCCAGTAGTATAGCTGAGAACACTGAAGCTTTCTTT

v_call: TRBV12-3/TRBV12-4
clone_size: many
j_call: TRBJ1-5
cdr3_length: 16
d_call: NA
cdr3_aa: CASSPSGGNGDQPQHF
cdr3_nt: TGTGCCAGCAGTCCCTCGGGGGGGAACGGGGATCAGCCCCAGCATTTT

v_call: TRBV10-3
clone_size: NA
j_call: TRBJ1-1
cdr3_length: 13
d_call: TRBD1
cdr3_aa: CAIRDRGGTEAFF
cdr3_nt: TGTGCCATCAGGGACAGGGGTGGCACTGAAGCTTTCTTT

v_call: TRBV7-2
clone_size: NA
j_call: TRBJ2-2
cdr3_length: 18
d_call: TRBD2
cdr3_aa: CASSPKLAGATGTGELFF
cdr3_nt: TGTGCCAGCAGCCCTAAACTAGCGGGGGCGACCGGCACCGGGGAGCTGTTTTTT

v_call: TRBV11-3
clone_size: few
j_call: TRBJ2-1
cdr3_length: 19
d_call: TRBD2
cdr3_aa: CASSSGLAGGFGAYNEQFF
cdr3_nt: TGTGCCAGCAGTTCCGGACTAGCGGGAGGGTTCGGAGCCTACAATGAGCAGTTCTTC

v_call: TRBV7-9
clone_size: few
j_call: TRBJ1-5
cdr3_length: 13
d_call: NA
cdr3_aa: CASSSRGYEPQHF
cdr3_nt: TGTGCCAGCAGCTCAAGGGGATACGAGCCCCAGCATTTT

v_call: TRBV12-3/TRBV12-4
clone_size: NA
j_call: TRBJ2-5
cdr3_length: 16
d_call: TRBD2
cdr3_aa: CASSSPSGGKQETQYF
cdr3_nt: TGTGCCAGCAGTTCCCCTAGCGGGGGGAAACAAGAGACCCAGTACTTC